This T cell receptor (beta chain) was sequenced during a study of neurological immune-mediated disorders. 5'RACE employing 10-nucleotide random UMIs yielded the cDNA. From the 5' RACE reads, TCRdb called clonotypes with MiXCR, one entry per CDR3 protein. The sample consists of 17,000 or so distinct CDR3 sequences, around a quarter of them appearing once. This receptor was identified in a man aged 50-60 years with HTLV-1-associated myelopathy (HAM/TSP). Material: PBMCs.

CDR3: CSARDHGQGDNSPLHF. DNA for the CDR3: TGCAGTGCTAGAGATCACGGCCAGGGAGATAATTCACCCCTCCACTTT. V and J are TRBV20-1 and TRBJ1-6; D is perhaps TRBD1 (5 bases). The CDR3 totals 16 residues. V was shortened by 0 bases and J by 5 bases, with 14 bases between the two germline ends. CDR1 and CDR2 (germline): DFQATT, SNEGSKA (reference sequence).